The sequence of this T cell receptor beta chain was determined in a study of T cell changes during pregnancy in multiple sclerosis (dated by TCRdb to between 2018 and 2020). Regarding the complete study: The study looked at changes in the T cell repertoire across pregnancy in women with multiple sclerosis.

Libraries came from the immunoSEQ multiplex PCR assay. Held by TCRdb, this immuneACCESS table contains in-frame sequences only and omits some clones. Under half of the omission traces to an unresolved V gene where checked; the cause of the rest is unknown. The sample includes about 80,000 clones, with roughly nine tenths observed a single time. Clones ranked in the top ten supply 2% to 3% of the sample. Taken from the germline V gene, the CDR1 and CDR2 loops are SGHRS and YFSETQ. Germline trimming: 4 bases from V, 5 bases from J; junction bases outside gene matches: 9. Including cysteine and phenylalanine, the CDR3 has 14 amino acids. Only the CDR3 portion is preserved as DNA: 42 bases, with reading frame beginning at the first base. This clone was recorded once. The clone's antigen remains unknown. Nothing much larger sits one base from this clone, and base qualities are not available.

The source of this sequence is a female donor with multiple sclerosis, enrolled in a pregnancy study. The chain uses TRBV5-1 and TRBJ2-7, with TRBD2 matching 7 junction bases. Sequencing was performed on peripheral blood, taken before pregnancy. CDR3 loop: CASSVAVRGDEQYF. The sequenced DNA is TGCGCCAGCAGCGTAGCGGTCCGGGGGGACGAGCAGTACTTC.